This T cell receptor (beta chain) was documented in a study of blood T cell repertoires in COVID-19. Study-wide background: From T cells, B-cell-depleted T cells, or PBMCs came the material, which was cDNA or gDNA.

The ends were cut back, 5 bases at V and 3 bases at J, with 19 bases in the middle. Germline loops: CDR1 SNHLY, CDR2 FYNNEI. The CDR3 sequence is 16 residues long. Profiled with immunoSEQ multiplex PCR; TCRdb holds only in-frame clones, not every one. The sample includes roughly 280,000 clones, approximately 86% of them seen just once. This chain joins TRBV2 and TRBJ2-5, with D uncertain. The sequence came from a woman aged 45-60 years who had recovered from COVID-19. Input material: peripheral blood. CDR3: CASSTTAAALEETQYF. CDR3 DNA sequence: TGTGCCAGCAGTACTACCGCTGCAGCGCTAGAAGAGACCCAGTACTTC.